The clone carrying this TCR beta chain has just a few counts. This CDR3 is 15 amino acids long. Germline lookup yields CDR1 MNHEY and CDR2 SVGEGT. The V and J ends lost 2 bases and 5 bases respectively, with 12 bases between them. This table comes from immunoSEQ multiplex PCR, and its TCRdb copy is limited to in-frame clones, with some not included. The sample contains about 230,000 clones, approximately 81% of which appear only once. This record comes from a study of blood T cell repertoires in COVID-19. The sequenced sample was peripheral blood. The rearrangement joins TRBV6-2 or TRBV6-3 to TRBJ1-4, with D possibly TRBD1 on 5 matching bases. The receptor's source is a man aged 40-50 years with acute or convalescent COVID-19. The CDR3 reads CASSYNPRENEKLFF. The CDR3, as DNA: TGTGCCAGCAGTTACAACCCCAGGGAAAATGAAAAACTGTTTTTT.